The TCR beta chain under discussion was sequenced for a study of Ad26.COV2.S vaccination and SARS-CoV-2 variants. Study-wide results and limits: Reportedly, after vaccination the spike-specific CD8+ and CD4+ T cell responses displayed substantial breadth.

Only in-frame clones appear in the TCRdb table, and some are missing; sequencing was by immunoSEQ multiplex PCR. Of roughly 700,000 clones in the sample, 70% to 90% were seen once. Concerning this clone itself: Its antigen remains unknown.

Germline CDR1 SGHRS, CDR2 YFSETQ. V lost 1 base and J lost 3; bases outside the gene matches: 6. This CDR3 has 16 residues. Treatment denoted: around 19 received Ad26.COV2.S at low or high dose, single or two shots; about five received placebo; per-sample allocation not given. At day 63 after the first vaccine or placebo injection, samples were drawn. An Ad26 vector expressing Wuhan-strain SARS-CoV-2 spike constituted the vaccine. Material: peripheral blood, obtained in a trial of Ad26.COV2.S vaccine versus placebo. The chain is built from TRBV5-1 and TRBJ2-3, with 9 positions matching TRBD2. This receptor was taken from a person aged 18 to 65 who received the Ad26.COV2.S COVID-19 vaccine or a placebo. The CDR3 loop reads CASSLYSTSGTDTQYF. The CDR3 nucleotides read TGCGCCAGCAGCTTGTATTCTACTAGCGGGACAGATACGCAGTATTTT.